This record concerns one TCR beta chain sequence. V gave up 2 bases and J gave up 2 bases, with 6 bases separating them. The CDR3 totals 13 residues. The germline CDR1 and CDR2 sequences are SGHTA and FQGNSA. Authors' methods: Estimates of nucleated cell counts were drawn from the amplification of reference gene primers. This table comes from immunoSEQ multiplex PCR, and its TCRdb copy is limited to in-frame clones, with some not included. That table furnishes V, J and clone size, whereas the DNA furnished D and trimming. The profile covers 130,000 to 150,000 clones, with about 85% appearing a single time and 38% taken by the ten largest. This sample is drawn from a study of blood T cell repertoires in COVID-19.

The V call is TRBV7-2, the J call TRBJ1-1; D is ambiguous. Source material: peripheral blood. The source is a human donor in a cohort sampled during active COVID-19. The CDR3 loop is CASSLTSNTEAFF. CDR3 sequence (DNA): TGTGCCAGCAGCTTAACCAGTAACACTGAAGCTTTCTTT.